This T cell receptor beta chain was obtained from a study of blood T cell repertoires in COVID-19. TCRdb's table, derived via immunoSEQ multiplex PCR, lists solely in-frame clones and lacks some. The top ten hold roughly 1.4% of the sample, which has hundreds of thousands of clones, 86% seen once. Per germline, CDR1 SGHTA and CDR2 FQGNSA. This CDR3 comprises 15 residues. The V gene lost 2 bases and the J gene lost 0 bases, with 7 bases spanning the gap. Sample: peripheral blood. The gene calls are TRBV7-2 and TRBJ1-4; D unresolved. The sequence was obtained from a woman in her twenties or thirties with active or convalescent COVID-19. In nucleotides, the CDR3 is TGTGCCAGCAGCTTAACACCTGCAACTAATGAAAAACTGTTTTTT. This gives the protein CASSLTPATNEKLFF.